This is a list of T cell receptor beta chains from one sample in a study of blood T cell repertoires in COVID-19. The method was immunoSEQ multiplex PCR; TCRdb's version includes in-frame clones alone and lacks a portion of them. This sample carries 350,000 to 500,000 clones, approximately 90% of them seen once, and the ten largest clones take roughly 1.4%. Sequenced: PBMCs or T cells enriched from blood (not recorded which). The source is a woman aged 18-29 years who had been exposed to COVID-19. The CDR3 runs from the conserved cysteine through the conserved F or W. D genes are given only for firm matches. Some rows mark clone size as missing; the rest say once, few, many or name a class of expanded clone.

size	V	D	J	DNA	CDR3
.	TRBV5-4	.	TRBJ2-1	TGTGCCAGCAGCTTGTATTTAGACCCAACTAAGCAGTTCTTC	CASSLYLDPTKQFF
.	TRBV11-2	.	TRBJ2-4	TGTGCCAGCAGAGAGACGCTGACAGCCTTAGCCAAAAACATTCAGTACTTC	CASRETLTALAKNIQYF
.	TRBV5-8	.	TRBJ2-2	TGTGCCAGCAGTACTCGATATTCGGCGAACACCGGGGAGCTGTTTTTT	CASSTRYSANTGELFF
once	TRBV6-6	TRBD2	TRBJ2-2	TGTGCCAGCAGTCTGACTAGCGGGGGGGCTGGTACCGGGGAGCTGTTTTTT	CASSLTSGGAGTGELFF
.	TRBV19	.	TRBJ2-7	TGTGCCAGTGCGGGGCGAGGGGGCAACGAGCAGTACTTC	CASAGRGGNEQYF
.	TRBV29-1	TRBD2	TRBJ2-5	TGCAGCGTCGCGGGACTAGCGAGTGAAGAGACCCAGTACTTC	CSVAGLASEETQYF
.	TRBV13	.	TRBJ2-7	TGTGCCAGCAGCCCGGGGGGCGGTCCCTACGAGCAGTACTTC	CASSPGGGPYEQYF
.	TRBV28	.	TRBJ1-2	TGTGCCAGCAGTTTAGTGGGGGGGCAGGCCCGGGGCTACACCTTC	CASSLVGGQARGYTF
.	TRBV24-1	.	TRBJ2-1	TGTGCCACAGCCGACAGCTCCTACAATGAGCAGTTCTTC	CATADSSYNEQFF
.	TRBV28	TRBD1	TRBJ2-3	TGTGCCAGCCAAATCACGACAGGGGTCTACACAGATACGCAGTATTTT	CASQITTGVYTDTQYF
.	TRBV18	.	TRBJ1-4	TGTGCCAGCTCACCACCGGGACTACCCCAAGAAAAACTGTTTTTT	CASSPPGLPQEKLFF
.	TRBV18	TRBD1	TRBJ1-4	TGTGCCAGCTCACCAGGGGCGACAGGGACTAATGAAAAACTGTTTTTT	CASSPGATGTNEKLFF
once	TRBV6-2/TRBV6-3	.	TRBJ1-6	TGTGCCAGCAGTTACGTTTCGGGGGCCCTCCACTTT	CASSYVSGALHF
.	TRBV4-1	TRBD1	TRBJ2-7	TGCGCCAGCAGCCAGACAGGGGGCCACTACGAGCAGTACTTC	CASSQTGGHYEQYF
.	TRBV7-9	.	TRBJ2-2	TGTGCCAGCAGCTCCTCCACAGGGAGGAACACCGGGGAGCTGTTTTTT	CASSSSTGRNTGELFF
.	TRBV7-2	.	TRBJ2-1	TGTGCCAGCAGCTTACGGGGGAACAATGAGCAGTTCTTC	CASSLRGNNEQFF
.	TRBV29-1	TRBD1	TRBJ1-6	TGCAGCGTTAGGACAGGGGGCTCCTATAATTCACCCCTCCACTTT	CSVRTGGSYNSPLHF
.	TRBV3-1/TRBV3-2	.	TRBJ2-7	TGTGCCAGCAGCCCGGACGGACTCTCCTACGAGCAGTACTTC	CASSPDGLSYEQYF
.	TRBV3-1/TRBV3-2	.	TRBJ1-6	TGTGCCAGCAGCCAAAGTTGGCAGTATAATTCACCCCTCCACTTT	CASSQSWQYNSPLHF
.	TRBV28	TRBD1	TRBJ1-5	TGTGCCAGCAGTTTTAAGGGGGCGCGCAATCAGCCCCAGCATTTT	CASSFKGARNQPQHF
.	TRBV7-6	.	TRBJ2-3	TGTGCCAGCACCTCGGGAGTCGACACAGATACGCAGTATTTT	CASTSGVDTDTQYF
once	TRBV29-1	TRBD1	TRBJ1-1	TGCAGCGTCCCGGGACAGGGCGGAATTGGTGAAGCTTTCTTT	CSVPGQGGIGEAFF
few	TRBV27	.	TRBJ2-3	TGTGCCAGCACCTTTACCCACAGTGCAGATACGCAGTATTTT	CASTFTHSADTQYF
.	TRBV19	TRBD2	TRBJ2-3	TGTGCCAGTAGTATAGCGGCGGGAGAAGTGGCAGATACGCAGTATTTT	CASSIAAGEVADTQYF
.	TRBV4-1	TRBD2	TRBJ2-3	TGCGCCAGCAGCCAAGCTGGGGCGGGGGGGCCTACCACAGATACGCAGTATTTT	CASSQAGAGGPTTDTQYF
.	TRBV28	TRBD2	TRBJ2-1	TGTGCCAGCGCAATCCGGACGGAGCGGGGGGGCCGTCTCAATGAGCAGTTCTTC	CASAIRTERGGRLNEQFF
few	TRBV30	TRBD1	TRBJ1-2	TGTGCCTGGAGTCTGGGACAGAGATATGGCTACACCTTC	CAWSLGQRYGYTF
.	TRBV9	TRBD2	TRBJ2-3	TGTGCCAGCAGCGTAGACGGAAGACTAGCGGGGGGCCTTTGGGGAGATACGCAGTATTTT	CASSVDGRLAGGLWGDTQYF
.	TRBV5-1	.	TRBJ2-1	TGCGCCAGCAGCCCAACTAGCCCTAACAATGAGCAGTTCTTC	CASSPTSPNNEQFF
.	TRBV19	.	TRBJ2-2	TGTGCCAGTACGCGGAGGGCCGGGGAGCTGTTTTTT	CASTRRAGELFF
.	TRBV10-1	TRBD1	TRBJ2-1	TGCGCCAGCAGTCTAAACAGGGGGAACTACAATGAGCAGTTCTTC	CASSLNRGNYNEQFF
once	TRBV7-8	.	TRBJ2-1	TGTGCTTGGGGGGGGCTTGATTACAATGAGCAGTTCTTC	CAWGGLDYNEQFF
.	TRBV11-3	.	TRBJ1-1	TGTGCCAGCAGCTTAGGGTTACAGGGGAACACTGAAGCTTTCTTT	CASSLGLQGNTEAFF
.	TRBV7-2	.	TRBJ1-2	TGTGCCAGCAGCGGCACAGGGTCTAACTATGGCTACACCTTC	CASSGTGSNYGYTF
.	TRBV27	TRBD1	TRBJ2-7	TGTGCCAGCAGTTTATCCGGGACAGCCCATTACGAGCAGTACTTC	CASSLSGTAHYEQYF
.	TRBV7-2	.	TRBJ1-1	TGTGCCAGCAGCTTTCTTACAGTGATTGCCCGAAACACTGAAGCTTTCTTT	CASSFLTVIARNTEAFF
once	TRBV3-1/TRBV3-2	.	TRBJ1-5	TGTGCCAGCAGCCTATCCACGACAGTTAGCAATCAGCCCCAGCATTTT	CASSLSTTVSNQPQHF
.	TRBV6-5	.	TRBJ2-7	TGTGCCAGCACCCCCCGGACAGAGTCCTACGAGCAGTACTTC	CASTPRTESYEQYF
.	TRBV18	.	TRBJ2-5	TGTGCCAGCTCACCATCACAGCAAGAGACCCAGTACTTC	CASSPSQQETQYF
.	TRBV11-2	TRBD2	TRBJ2-2	TGTGCCAGCAGCAAGCGAAGGCTAGCGGAGCCGAACACCGGGGAGCTGTTTTTT	CASSKRRLAEPNTGELFF
.	TRBV19	.	TRBJ1-4	TGTGCCAGTAGTATAGCTCCGGAAAAACTGTTTTTT	CASSIAPEKLFF
.	TRBV9	.	TRBJ2-2	TGTGCCAGCAGCGCCGACACCGGGGAGCTGTTTTTT	CASSADTGELFF
.	TRBV2	TRBD1	TRBJ2-5	TGTGCCAGCAGGAAGGTGACAGGGGCAGAGACCCAGTACTTC	CASRKVTGAETQYF
.	TRBV4-1	TRBD2	TRBJ2-1	TGCGCCAGCAGCCAAGGACTAGCGGGGAGGGCTGAGCAGTTCTTC	CASSQGLAGRAEQFF
.	TRBV25-1	TRBD1	TRBJ1-4	TGTGCCAGCAGTGCCCCGGACAGGGCCAATGAAAAACTGTTTTTT	CASSAPDRANEKLFF
.	TRBV6-5	TRBD2	TRBJ2-7	TGTGCCAGCACCCTAGCGGGGGCCTCTACGTATGAGCAGTACTTC	CASTLAGASTYEQYF
.	TRBV29-1	.	TRBJ1-2	TGCAGCGTTGAAAGTGGACTCCAGTCCCTATATGGCTACACCTTC	CSVESGLQSLYGYTF
once	TRBV4-1	TRBD2	TRBJ2-7	TGCGCCAGCAGCCACACTCACGGGGGGGCCTACGAGCAGTACTTC	CASSHTHGGAYEQYF
.	TRBV7-2	.	TRBJ1-1	TGTGCCAGCAGCTTAGATTCGGCTGAAGCTTTCTTT	CASSLDSAEAFF
few	TRBV6-2/TRBV6-3	.	TRBJ1-2	TGTGCCAGCAGTCCGTCTTTTCATGGCTACACCTTC	CASSPSFHGYTF
.	TRBV6-5	TRBD1	TRBJ1-1	TGTGCCAGCAGTTCATTTCGAGGGGGCGCTAGAGCTTTCTTT	CASSSFRGGARAFF